The 4 T cell receptor beta chains below were found in one sample sequenced in a study of PD-L1 blockade in urothelial cancer. Sequenced by immunoSEQ multiplex PCR; TCRdb stores in-frame clones only, minus some. The sample gives 35,000 or so clones, approximately 34% of which show up once; 8.9% is in the top ten. The sequencing here drew on tumor tissue, taken before atezolizumab (anti-PD-L1) treatment. These receptors were taken from a man between 60 and 75 years old with urothelial cancer.

The gene calls are TRBV28 and TRBJ1-5, with a possible D match to TRBD1 (6 bases). V lost 6 bases and J lost 6, with 12 bases in between. Germline CDR1 is MDHEN and CDR2 is SYDVKM. The CDR3 is made up of 13 amino acids. CDR3 DNA: TGTGCCAGCAGAGCACAGGGTGCTCAGCCCCAGCATTTT. It translates to CASRAQGAQPQHF.

This chain joins TRBV6-8 and TRBJ2-1, with 8 bases lining up with TRBD2. CDR1 is MNHGY and CDR2 is SAAAGT in the germline V gene. Losses at the gene ends were 5 bases for V and 8 bases for J; bases not matched to a gene: 14. The CDR3 totals 16 residues. The CDR3, as DNA: TGTGCCAGCAGTCCCTGGGCTAGCGGGCCGGTTGATGAGCAGTTCTTC. Protein: CASSPWASGPVDEQFF.

The chain carries TRBV19 and TRBJ2-1, with a possible D match to TRBD2 (5 bases). V was shortened by 1 base and J by 4 bases, with 11 bases between the two germline ends. CDR3 length: 15 amino acids. The germline V gene encodes CDR1 LNHDA and CDR2 SQIVND (reference sequence). Here the CDR3 DNA reads TGTGCCAGTAGTATAGTAGGAGGCCTATACAATGAGCAGTTCTTC. Its translation: CASSIVGGLYNEQFF.

This clone turned up a few times. V and J are TRBV6-8 and TRBJ1-3; D not certain. This CDR3 comprises 16 residues. Trimming left V 2 bases short and J 0 bases short, with 11 bases between. Germline V CDR1 and CDR2: MNHGY, SAAAGT. As DNA, the CDR3 is TGTGCCAGCAGTTACGAGCGTCGGGTCTCTGGAAACACCATATATTTT. Amino acid sequence: CASSYERRVSGNTIYF.